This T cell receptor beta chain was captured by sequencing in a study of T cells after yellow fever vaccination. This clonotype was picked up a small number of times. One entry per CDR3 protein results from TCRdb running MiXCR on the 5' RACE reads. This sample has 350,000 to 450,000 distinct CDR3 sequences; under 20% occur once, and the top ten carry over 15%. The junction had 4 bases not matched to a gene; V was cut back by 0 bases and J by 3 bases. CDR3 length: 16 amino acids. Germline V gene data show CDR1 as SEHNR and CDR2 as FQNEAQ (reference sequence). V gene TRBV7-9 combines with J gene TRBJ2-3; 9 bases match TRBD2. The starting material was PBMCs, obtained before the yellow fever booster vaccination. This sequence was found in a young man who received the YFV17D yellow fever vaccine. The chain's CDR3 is CASSLAAGGYTDTQYF. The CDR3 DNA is TGTGCCAGCAGCTTAGCAGCGGGGGGCTATACAGATACGCAGTATTTT.